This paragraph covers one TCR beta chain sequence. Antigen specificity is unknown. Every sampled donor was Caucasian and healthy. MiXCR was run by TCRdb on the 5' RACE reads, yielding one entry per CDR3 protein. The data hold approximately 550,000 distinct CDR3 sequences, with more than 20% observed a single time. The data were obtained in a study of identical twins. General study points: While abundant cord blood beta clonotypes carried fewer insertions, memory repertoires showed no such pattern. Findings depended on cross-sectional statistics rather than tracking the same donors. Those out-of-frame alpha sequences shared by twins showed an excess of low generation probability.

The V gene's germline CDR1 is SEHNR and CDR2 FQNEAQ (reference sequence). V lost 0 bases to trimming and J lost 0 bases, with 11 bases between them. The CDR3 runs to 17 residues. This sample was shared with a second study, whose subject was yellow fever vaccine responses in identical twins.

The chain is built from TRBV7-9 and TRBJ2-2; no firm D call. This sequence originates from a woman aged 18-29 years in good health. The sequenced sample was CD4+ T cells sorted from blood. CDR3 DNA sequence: TGTGCCAGCAGCTTAGCGATAGGGAATACGAACACCGGGGAGCTGTTTTTT. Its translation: CASSLAIGNTNTGELFF. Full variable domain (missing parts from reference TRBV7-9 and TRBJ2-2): DTGVSQNPRHKITKRGQNVTFRCDPISEHNRLYWYRQTLGQGPEFLTYFQNEAQLEKSRLLSDRFSAERPKGSFSTLEIQRTEQGDSAMYLCASSLAIGNTNTGELFFGEGSRLTVL.